This T cell receptor (beta chain) came from a study of post-analysis software for immune sequencing data. Unique molecular identifiers featured in each of the TCR beta cDNA libraries. TCRdb passed the PCR reads through MiXCR, listing each CDR3 protein once. The table includes more than 500,000 distinct CDR3 sequences, around a third detected once. The sample holds many counts of this clonotype. Its antigen is not identified. Overall study findings and caveats: The study found TRBV5-6, TRBV5-1 and TRBV20-1 among about 5 TRBV segments more frequent in patients than controls. Normalized Chao1 diversity in multiple sclerosis patients fell significantly below that of controls.

CDR3 length: 13 amino acids. V was trimmed by 11 bases and J by 0 bases, leaving 12 bases between them. The specimen was blood. The chain uses TRBV12-3 or TRBV12-4 and TRBJ2-3; TRBD1 is a possible D gene (6 bases). The TCR comes from a girl aged 2 to 17 with multiple sclerosis. The CDR3 region has the DNA TGTGCCTCCCGGGACACCAGCACAGATACGCAGTATTTT. Protein: CASRDTSTDTQYF.